This TCR beta chain appears in the sequencing data of a study of blood T cells in healthy people across ages. General observations from the study: TCR beta diversity correlated strongly with naive T cell percentage. PBMCs left unsorted prevented a conclusive naive versus antigen-experienced comparison.

Primers used in a second PCR of roughly 6 to 11 cycles were a sample-barcoded 5' primer and a J-beta primer mix. MiXCR was run by TCRdb on the 5' RACE reads, yielding one entry per CDR3 protein. The sample holds roughly 1,800,000 distinct CDR3 sequences; less than 50% are singletons and the top ten take around 2.1%. Germline assignment: CDR1 MDHEN and CDR2 SYDVKM. The CDR3 is 14 residues long. A minimum of 6.5 million PBMCs was isolated per sample. This clonotype has just one count. Antigen: not known. Sequencing input: blood. This sequence joins TRBV28 and TRBJ2-4; 10 bases match TRBD1. The DNA end is more similar to TRBJ2-7, so the J call may be wrong. The sequence was obtained from a woman in her thirties or forties in good health. DNA for the CDR3: TGTGCCAGCAGCTCACCCGACAGGGGGCACGAGCAGTACTTC. Protein sequence: CASSSPDRGHEQYF.